The T cell receptor beta chain described here comes from a study of CD8 T cells in ankylosing spondylitis (dated by TCRdb to 2017 to 2019). Background on the whole study: The study set out to find disease-linked TCR variants by profiling T cell receptor beta repertoires in ankylosing spondylitis patients and healthy donors. The whole study cohort included 108 healthy donors and 20 to 25 ankylosing spondylitis patients. Peripheral blood samples were taken, and synovial fluid was additionally collected from ankylosing spondylitis patients.

The paper as a whole reports these results and caveats: A CD8+ phenotype was shown by the disease-linked clones, which were found at relatively low frequencies in peripheral blood. A TCR beta motif of eight highly homologous amino acid variants appeared characteristic of blood from ankylosing spondylitis patients. According to the report, matched synovial fluid samples from ankylosing spondylitis patients were significantly enriched for the disease-linked clones. Some of the motif variants had been reported before in the synovial fluid and blood of reactive arthritis patients, a finding that suggests common disease-initiation mechanisms.

Note on this clonotype: No cognate antigen has been identified for it. One base away lies a much larger clone, so this may be a sequencing read error.

The run used an Illumina HiSeq 2500. Quantitative 5'-RACE with molecular barcodes was used to prepare TCR beta libraries. Processing in the source paper ran as follows. A new computational method, built on a probabilistic model of VDJ rearrangement, was used to identify disease-linked TCR variants. Clones were called with MiXCR by TCRdb after fastp trimmed the public reads at Q25, and only in-frame beta chains were retained. Every CDR3 protein is listed once, alongside the most common genes and DNA of its rows. TCRdb assigned the V and J calls; the authors' analysis was not used. The sample includes 150,000 to 200,000 distinct CDR3 sequences, with over 10% observed a single time. 11% of the sample comes from the top ten. Inclusive of the bounding cysteine and phenylalanine, the CDR3 is 15 residues long. Of all the DNA, just the CDR3 is kept, 45 bases in frame from base 1. CDR1 and CDR2 (ENHRY, SYGVKD) derive from the germline V gene. V ends up 5 bases short and J 7 bases short, with an unmatched junction base count of 6.

The V and J segments used are TRBV10-3 and TRBJ2-2; TRBD2 agrees with 11 junctional bases. What was sequenced was blood, either unsorted or a sorted T cell fraction (not recorded which). The TCR originated in a female donor with ankylosing spondylitis or in good health (not recorded which). The CDR3: CAISTGTSGVGELFF. The bases read TGTGCCATCAGTACAGGGACTAGCGGTGTCGGGGAGCTGTTTTTT.